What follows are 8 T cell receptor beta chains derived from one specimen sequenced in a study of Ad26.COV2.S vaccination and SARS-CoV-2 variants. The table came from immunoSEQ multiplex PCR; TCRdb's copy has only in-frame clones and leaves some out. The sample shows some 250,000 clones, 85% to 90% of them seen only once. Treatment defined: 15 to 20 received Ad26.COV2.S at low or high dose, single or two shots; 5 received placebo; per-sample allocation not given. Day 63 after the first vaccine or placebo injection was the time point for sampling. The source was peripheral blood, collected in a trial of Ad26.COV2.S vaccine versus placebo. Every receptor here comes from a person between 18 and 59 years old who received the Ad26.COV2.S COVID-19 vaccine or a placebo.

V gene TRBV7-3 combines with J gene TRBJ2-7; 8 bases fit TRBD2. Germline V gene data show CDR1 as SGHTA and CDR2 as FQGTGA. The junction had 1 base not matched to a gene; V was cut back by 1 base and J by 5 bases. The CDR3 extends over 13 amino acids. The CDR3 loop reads CASSLRRGDEQYF. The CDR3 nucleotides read TGTGCCAGCAGCTTAAGGCGGGGGGACGAGCAGTACTTC.

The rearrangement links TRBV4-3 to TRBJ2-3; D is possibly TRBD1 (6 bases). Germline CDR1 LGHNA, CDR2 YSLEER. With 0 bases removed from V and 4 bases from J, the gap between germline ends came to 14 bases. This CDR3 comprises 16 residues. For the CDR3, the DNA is TGCGCCAGCAGCCAAGAGGTCCAGGGGATGGCAGATACGCAGTATTTT. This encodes CASSQEVQGMADTQYF.

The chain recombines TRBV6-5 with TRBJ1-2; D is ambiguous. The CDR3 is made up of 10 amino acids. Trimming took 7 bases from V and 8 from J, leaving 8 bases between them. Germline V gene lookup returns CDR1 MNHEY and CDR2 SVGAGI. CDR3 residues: CASTPHGYTF. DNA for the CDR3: TGTGCCAGCACCCCCCACGGCTACACCTTC.

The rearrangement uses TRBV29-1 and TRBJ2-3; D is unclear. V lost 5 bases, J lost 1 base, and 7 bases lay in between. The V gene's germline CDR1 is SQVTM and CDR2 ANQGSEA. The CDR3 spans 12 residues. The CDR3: CSVLSGTDTQYF. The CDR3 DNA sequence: TGCAGCGTTCTTTCTGGCACAGATACGCAGTATTTT.

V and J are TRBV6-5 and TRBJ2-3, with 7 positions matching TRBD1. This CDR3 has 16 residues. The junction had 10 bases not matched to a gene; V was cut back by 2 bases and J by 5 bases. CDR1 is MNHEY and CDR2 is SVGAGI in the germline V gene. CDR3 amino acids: CASSYRDSLAGDTQYF. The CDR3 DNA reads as TGTGCCAGCAGTTACCGGGACAGCCTGGCGGGAGATACGCAGTATTTT.

In nucleotides, the CDR3 is TGTGCCAGCAGCCAAGATTTTTTCGAGACCCAGTACTTC. This encodes CASSQDFFETQYF. The J gene is TRBJ2-5, the V gene TRBV14; no clear D. The CDR3 is 13 residues long. V lost 0 bases, J lost 5 bases, and 7 bases lay in between. Looked up from germline, CDR1 is SGHDN and CDR2 is FVKESK.

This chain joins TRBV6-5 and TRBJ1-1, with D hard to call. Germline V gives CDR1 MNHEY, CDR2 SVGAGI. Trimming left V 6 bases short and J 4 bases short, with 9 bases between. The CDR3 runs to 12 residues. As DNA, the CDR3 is TGTGCCAGCAGCCATGGGATCACTGAAGCTTTCTTT. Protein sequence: CASSHGITEAFF.

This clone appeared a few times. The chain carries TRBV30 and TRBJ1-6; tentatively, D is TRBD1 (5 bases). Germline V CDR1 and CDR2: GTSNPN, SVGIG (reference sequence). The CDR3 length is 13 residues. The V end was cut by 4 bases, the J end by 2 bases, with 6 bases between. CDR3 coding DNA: TGTGCCTGGATGGGGCCCTATAATTCACCCCTCCACTTT. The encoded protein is CAWMGPYNSPLHF.